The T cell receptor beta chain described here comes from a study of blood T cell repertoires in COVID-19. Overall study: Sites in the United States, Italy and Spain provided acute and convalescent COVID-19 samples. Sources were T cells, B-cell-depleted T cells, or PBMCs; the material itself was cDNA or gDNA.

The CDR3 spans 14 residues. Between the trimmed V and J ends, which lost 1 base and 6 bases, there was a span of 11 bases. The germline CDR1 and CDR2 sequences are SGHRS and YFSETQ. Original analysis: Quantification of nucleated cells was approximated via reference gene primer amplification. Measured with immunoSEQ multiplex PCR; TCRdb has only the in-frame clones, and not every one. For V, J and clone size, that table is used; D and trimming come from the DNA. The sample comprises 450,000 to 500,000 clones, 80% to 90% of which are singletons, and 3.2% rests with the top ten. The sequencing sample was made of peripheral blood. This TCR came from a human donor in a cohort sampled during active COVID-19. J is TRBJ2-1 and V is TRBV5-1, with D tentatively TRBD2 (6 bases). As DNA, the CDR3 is TGCGCCAGCAGCTTGAAACTAGCCCCCAATGAGCAGTTCTTC. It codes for CASSLKLAPNEQFF.